Reported below is one T cell receptor beta chain. Its target is unknown. Researchers took RNA transcripts and amplified the TCR beta CDR3 regions from them. The HTBI primer set drove a first-round RT-PCR of the TCR CDR3. TCRdb recomputed calls from the multiplex PCR reads with MiXCR, one row per CDR3 protein. Of hundreds of thousands of distinct CDR3 sequences listed, about 20% were seen once; the top ten hold under 65%. This entry is derived from a study of T cells in Graves' hyperthyroidism and ophthalmopathy. General study findings and limits: Ophthalmopathy was predicted by the model a median of 6.5 months ahead of onset.

The sample taken for sequencing was blood. This clonotype was obtained from a man aged 30-40 years with Graves' ophthalmopathy.

The CDR3 nucleotides are TGTGCCAGTAGTATCACCGGGACAGGGTCCTATGGCTACACCTTC. Translated: CASSITGTGSYGYTF. This rearrangement joins TRBV19 to TRBJ1-2, with 9 bases fitting TRBD1. CDR3 size: 15 residues. Germline CDR1 reads LNHDA; CDR2 reads SQIVND (reference sequence). V lost 3 bases to trimming and J lost 4 bases; unmatched junction nucleotides: 6.